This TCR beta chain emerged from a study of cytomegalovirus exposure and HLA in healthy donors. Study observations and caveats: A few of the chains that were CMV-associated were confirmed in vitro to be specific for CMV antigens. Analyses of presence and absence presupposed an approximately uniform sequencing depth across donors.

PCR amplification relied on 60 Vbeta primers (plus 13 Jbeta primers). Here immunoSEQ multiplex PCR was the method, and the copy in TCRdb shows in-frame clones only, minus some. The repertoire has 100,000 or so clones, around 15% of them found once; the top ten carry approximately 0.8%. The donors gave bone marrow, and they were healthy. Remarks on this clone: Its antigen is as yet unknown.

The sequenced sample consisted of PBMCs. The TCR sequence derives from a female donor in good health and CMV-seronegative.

CDR3: CASSTGGNRNQPQHF. The CDR3, as DNA: TGTGCCAGCAGCACGGGGGGAAACAGGAATCAGCCCCAGCATTTT. The chain couples TRBV28 to TRBJ1-5; D might be TRBD1 (5 bases). Trimming took 6 bases from V and 4 from J, leaving 16 bases between them. The germline CDR1 and CDR2 sequences are MDHEN and SYDVKM. The CDR3 is made up of 15 amino acids.